This T cell receptor (beta chain) emerged from a study of identical twins. Study observations and caveats: When twins shared out-of-frame alpha sequences, those sequences had excess low generation probability. Carriage of fewer insertions was seen in abundant cord blood beta clonotypes, whereas memory repertoires showed none.

This CDR3 is built from 16 residues. The V segment lost 5 bases and the J segment 4 bases; nucleotides outside the gene matches: 7. Germline-derived CDR1 and CDR2 are SQVTM and ANQGSEA. Healthy Caucasian individuals made up all the donors. About this clonotype itself: Its antigen is still unknown.

Template switching supplied a universal primer site; unique molecular identifiers were carried on the cDNA. TCRdb re-derived calls from the 5' RACE reads in MiXCR, one entry per CDR3 protein. The table records roughly 250,000 distinct CDR3 sequences, 7% to 8.5% of them present only once. The same sample was also studied in work on yellow fever vaccine responses in identical twins.

Sample: CD8+ T cells sorted from blood. The chain uses TRBV29-1 and TRBJ2-1, with TRBD2 matching over 14 bases. The sequence was collected from a woman younger than 30 in good health. DNA for the CDR3: TGCAGCGTTACCGGGACTAGCGGGAGTAGGTACAATGAGCAGTTCTTC. This encodes CSVTGTSGSRYNEQFF.